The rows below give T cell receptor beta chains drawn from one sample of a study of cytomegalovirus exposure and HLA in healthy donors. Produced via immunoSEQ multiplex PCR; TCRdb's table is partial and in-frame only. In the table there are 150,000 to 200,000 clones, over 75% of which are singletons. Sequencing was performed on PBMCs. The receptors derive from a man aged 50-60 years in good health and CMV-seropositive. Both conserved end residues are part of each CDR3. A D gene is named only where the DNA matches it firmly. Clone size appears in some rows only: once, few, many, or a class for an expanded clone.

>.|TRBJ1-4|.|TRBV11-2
TGTGCCAGCAGCTCACAAGAAACTAATGAAAAACTGTTTTTT
CASSSQETNEKLFF
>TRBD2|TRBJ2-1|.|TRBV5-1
TGCGCCAGCACCTCTACGGGAGGGCCCTACAATGAGCAGTTCTTC
CASTSTGGPYNEQFF
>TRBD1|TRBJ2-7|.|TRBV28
TGTGCCAGCAGACCGTTTATCCCCGACAGGGCCCTCGAGCAGTACTTC
CASRPFIPDRALEQYF
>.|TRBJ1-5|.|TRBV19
TGTGCCAGTAACAGCCTCGTACAGTGGGTCAATCAGCCCCAGCATTTT
CASNSLVQWVNQPQHF
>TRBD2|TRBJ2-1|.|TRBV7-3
TGTGCCAGCAGCCGGGGACTAGCGGGGGTAAATGAGCAGTTCTTC
CASSRGLAGVNEQFF
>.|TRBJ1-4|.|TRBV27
TGTGCCAGCAGTTTAGAGGGGGATGAAAAACTGTTTTTT
CASSLEGDEKLFF
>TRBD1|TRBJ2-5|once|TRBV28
TGTGCCAGCAGCCGACGGACAGGGCAAGAGACCCAGTACTTC
CASSRRTGQETQYF
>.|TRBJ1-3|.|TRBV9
TGTGCCAGCAGCCAGATAGGGGCTGGAAACACCATATATTTT
CASSQIGAGNTIYF
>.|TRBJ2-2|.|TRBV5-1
TGCGCCAGCAGCTTGGGGACACTCAACACCGGGGAGCTGTTTTTT
CASSLGTLNTGELFF
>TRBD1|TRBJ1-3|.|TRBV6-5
TGTGCCAGCAGTGCCGACAGGGGTTCTGGAAACACCATATATTTT
CASSADRGSGNTIYF
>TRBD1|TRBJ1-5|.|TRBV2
TGTGCCATCGGCCGGGACAGGGGCAATCAGCCCCAGCATTTT
CAIGRDRGNQPQHF
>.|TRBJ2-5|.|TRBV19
TGTGCCAGTAGCCTCCAGGGCCTTCGCGAGACCCAGTACTTC
CASSLQGLRETQYF
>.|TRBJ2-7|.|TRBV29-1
TGCAGCGCTAGGACTGCGACCCGCTACGAGCAGTACTTC
CSARTATRYEQYF
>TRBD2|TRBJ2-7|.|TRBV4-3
TGCGCCAGCAGCCAGGGGTTCGGACTAGCGGGGGCCTACGAGCAGTACTTC
CASSQGFGLAGAYEQYF
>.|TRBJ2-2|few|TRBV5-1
TGCGCCAGCAGCTTGGCCGGGGTTCCCACCGGGGAGCTGTTTTTT
CASSLAGVPTGELFF
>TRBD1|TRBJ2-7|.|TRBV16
TGTGCCAGCAGCCAATGGCGGGGACAGGGCCCGGGGAGGGCCTACGAGCAGTACTTC
CASSQWRGQGPGRAYEQYF
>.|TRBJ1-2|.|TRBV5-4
TGTGCCAGCAGCCGGGACTATGGCTACACCTTC
CASSRDYGYTF
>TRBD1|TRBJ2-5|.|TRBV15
TGTGCCACCAGCAGACCCGGGACAGGGGGGGAGACCCAGTACTTC
CATSRPGTGGETQYF
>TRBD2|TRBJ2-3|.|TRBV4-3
TGCGCCAGCAGTTCTAGCGGGAGGGCCTCGTCGACAGATACGCAGTATTTT
CASSSSGRASSTDTQYF
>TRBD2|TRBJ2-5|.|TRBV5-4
TGTGCCAGCAGCTTGGAACTAGCGGGGGCAGAGACCCAGTACTTC
CASSLELAGAETQYF
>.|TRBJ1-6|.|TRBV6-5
TGTGCCAGCAGTCTCAACAGGGTTAACAATTCACCCCTCCACTTT
CASSLNRVNNSPLHF
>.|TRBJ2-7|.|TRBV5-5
TGTGCCACAGCTCTCCTGAGCGGACTATCCTTCTACGAGCAGTACTTC
CATALLSGLSFYEQYF
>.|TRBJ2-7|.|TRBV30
TGTGCCTGGGGCGCGGGACGATACTACGAGCAGTACTTC
CAWGAGRYYEQYF
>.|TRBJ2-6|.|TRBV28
TGTGCCAGCACTAGGGAGCACGTCGGCTCTGGGGCCAACGTCCTGACTTTC
CASTREHVGSGANVLTF
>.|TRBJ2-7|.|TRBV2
TGTGCCAGCAGTTTTGGGGGCGGAGAGCAGTACTTC
CASSFGGGEQYF
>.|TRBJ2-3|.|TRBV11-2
TGTGCCAGCAGCCGGGACTCGGCAGATACGCAGTATTTT
CASSRDSADTQYF
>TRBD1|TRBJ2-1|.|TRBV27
TGTGCCAGTAAGGGACAGGTCAATGAGCAGTTCTTC
CASKGQVNEQFF
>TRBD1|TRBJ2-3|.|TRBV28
TGTGCCAGCAGTCCAACGACAGGGGATACGCAGTATTTT
CASSPTTGDTQYF
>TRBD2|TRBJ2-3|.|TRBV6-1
TGTGCTACAGCGGGAGATTCAGATACGCAGTATTTT
CATAGDSDTQYF
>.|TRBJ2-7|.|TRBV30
TGTGCCTGTGGGGAGTCGTCATCCTACGAGCAGTACTTC
CACGESSSYEQYF
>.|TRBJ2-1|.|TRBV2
TGTGCCAGCAGACCTACTAGTTCCTACAATGAGCAGTTCTTC
CASRPTSSYNEQFF
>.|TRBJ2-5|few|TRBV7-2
TGTGCCAGCAGCTTCGCGGGAACGGGGGAGACCCAGTACTTC
CASSFAGTGETQYF
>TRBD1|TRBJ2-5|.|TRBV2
TGTGCCAGCTCGAGGGGGCGGGAAGAGACCCAGTACTTC
CASSRGREETQYF
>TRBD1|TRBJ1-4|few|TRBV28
TGTGCCAGCAGTTATGACAGGGTGTCCCGAAAACTGTTTTTT
CASSYDRVSRKLFF
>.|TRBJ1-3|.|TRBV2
TGTGCCAGCAGTGTAGGAGGCGGAAACACCATATATTTT
CASSVGGGNTIYF
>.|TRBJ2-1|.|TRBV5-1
TGCGCCAGCAGCTTGGGACAAGGAGAGCAGTTCTTC
CASSLGQGEQFF